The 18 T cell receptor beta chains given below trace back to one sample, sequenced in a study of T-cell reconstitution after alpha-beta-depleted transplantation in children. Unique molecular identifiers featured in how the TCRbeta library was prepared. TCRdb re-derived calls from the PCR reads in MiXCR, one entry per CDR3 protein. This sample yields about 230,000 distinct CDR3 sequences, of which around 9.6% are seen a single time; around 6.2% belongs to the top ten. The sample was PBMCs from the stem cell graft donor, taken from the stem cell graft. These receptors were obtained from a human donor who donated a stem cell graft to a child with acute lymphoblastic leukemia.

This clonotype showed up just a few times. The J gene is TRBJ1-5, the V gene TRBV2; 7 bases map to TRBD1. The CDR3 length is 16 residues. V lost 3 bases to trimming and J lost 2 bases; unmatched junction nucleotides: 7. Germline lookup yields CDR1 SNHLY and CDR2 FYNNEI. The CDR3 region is CASSERGRGGNQPQHF. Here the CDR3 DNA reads TGTGCCAGCAGTGAGAGGGGCAGGGGGGGCAATCAGCCCCAGCATTTT. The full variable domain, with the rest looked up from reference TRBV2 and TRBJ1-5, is EPEVTQTPSHQVTQMGQEVILRCVPISNHLYFYWYRQILGQKVEFLVSFYNNEISEKSEIFDDQFSVERPDGSNFTLKIRSTKLEDSAMYFCASSERGRGGNQPQHFGDGTRLSIL.

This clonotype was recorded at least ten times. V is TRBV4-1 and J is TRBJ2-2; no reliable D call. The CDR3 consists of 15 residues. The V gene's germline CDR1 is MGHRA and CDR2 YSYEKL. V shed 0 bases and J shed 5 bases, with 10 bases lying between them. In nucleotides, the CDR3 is TGCGCCAGCAGCCAAGAATGGGGAAGGACCGGGGAGCTGTTTTTT. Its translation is CASSQEWGRTGELFF.

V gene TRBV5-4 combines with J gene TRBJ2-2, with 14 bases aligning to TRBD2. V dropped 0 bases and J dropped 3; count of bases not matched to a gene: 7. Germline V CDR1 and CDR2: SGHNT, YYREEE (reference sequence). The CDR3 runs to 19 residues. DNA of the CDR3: TGTGCCAGCAGCTTGGCCGGGACTAGCGGGGGCCATCACACCGGGGAGCTGTTTTTT. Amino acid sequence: CASSLAGTSGGHHTGELFF. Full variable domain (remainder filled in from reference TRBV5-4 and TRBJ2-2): ETGVTQSPTHLIKTRGQQVTLRCSSQSGHNTVSWYQQALGQGPQFIFQYYREEENGRGNFPPRFSGLQFPNYSSELNVNALELDDSALYLCASSLAGTSGGHHTGELFFGEGSRLTVL.

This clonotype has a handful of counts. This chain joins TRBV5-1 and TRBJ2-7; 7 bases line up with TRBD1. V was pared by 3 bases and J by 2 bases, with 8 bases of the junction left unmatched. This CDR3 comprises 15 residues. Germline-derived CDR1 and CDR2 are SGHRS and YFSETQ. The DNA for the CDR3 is TGCGCCAGCAGCTCGACACAGGGGACCGCCTACGAGCAGTACTTC. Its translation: CASSSTQGTAYEQYF.

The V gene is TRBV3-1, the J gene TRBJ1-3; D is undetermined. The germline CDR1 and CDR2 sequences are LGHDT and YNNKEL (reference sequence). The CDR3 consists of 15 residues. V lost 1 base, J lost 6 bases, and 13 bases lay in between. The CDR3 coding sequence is TGTGCCAGCAGCCAAGGGGCGAGCGGTGCAAACACCATATATTTT. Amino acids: CASSQGASGANTIYF.

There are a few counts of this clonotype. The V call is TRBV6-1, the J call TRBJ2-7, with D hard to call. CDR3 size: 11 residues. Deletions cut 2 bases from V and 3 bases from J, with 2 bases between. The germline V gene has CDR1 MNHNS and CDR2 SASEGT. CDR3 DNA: TGTGCCAGCAGTGAACTCTACGAGCAGTACTTC. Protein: CASSELYEQYF.

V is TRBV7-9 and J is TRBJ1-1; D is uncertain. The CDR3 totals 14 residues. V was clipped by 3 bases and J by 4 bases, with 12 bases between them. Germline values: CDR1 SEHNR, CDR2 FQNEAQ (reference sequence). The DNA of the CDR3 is TGTGCCAGCAGCTTTCCGGTTACTGGCACTGAAGCTTTCTTT. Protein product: CASSFPVTGTEAFF.

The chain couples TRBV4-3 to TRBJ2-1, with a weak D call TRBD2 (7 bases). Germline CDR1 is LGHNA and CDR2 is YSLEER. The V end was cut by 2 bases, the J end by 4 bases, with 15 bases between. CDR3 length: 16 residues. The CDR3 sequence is CASSQSGGPTYNEQFF. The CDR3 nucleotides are TGCGCCAGCAGCCAATCGGGGGGCCCTACGTACAATGAGCAGTTCTTC.

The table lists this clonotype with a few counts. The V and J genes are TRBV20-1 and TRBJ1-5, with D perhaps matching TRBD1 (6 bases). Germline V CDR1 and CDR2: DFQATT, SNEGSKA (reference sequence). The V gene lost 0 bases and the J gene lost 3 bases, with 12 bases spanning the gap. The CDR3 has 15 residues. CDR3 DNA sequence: TGCAGTGCTAGAGATTCAGGGGCCCACAATCAGCCCCAGCATTTT. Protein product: CSARDSGAHNQPQHF.

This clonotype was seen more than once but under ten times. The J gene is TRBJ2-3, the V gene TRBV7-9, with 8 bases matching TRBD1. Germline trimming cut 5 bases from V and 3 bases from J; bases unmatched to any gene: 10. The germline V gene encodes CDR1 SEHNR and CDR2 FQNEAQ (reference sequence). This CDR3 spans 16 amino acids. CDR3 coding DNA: TGTGCCAGCAGCCCCCGGCGGACAGGGTCTACAGATACGCAGTATTTT. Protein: CASSPRRTGSTDTQYF.

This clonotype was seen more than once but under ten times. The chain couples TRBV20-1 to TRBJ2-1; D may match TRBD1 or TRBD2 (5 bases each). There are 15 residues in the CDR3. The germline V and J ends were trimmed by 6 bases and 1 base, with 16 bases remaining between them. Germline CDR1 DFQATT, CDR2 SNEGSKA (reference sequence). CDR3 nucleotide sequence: TGCAGTGCACCCGGGACCTTCCCTTCCTACAATGAGCAGTTCTTC. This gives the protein CSAPGTFPSYNEQFF.

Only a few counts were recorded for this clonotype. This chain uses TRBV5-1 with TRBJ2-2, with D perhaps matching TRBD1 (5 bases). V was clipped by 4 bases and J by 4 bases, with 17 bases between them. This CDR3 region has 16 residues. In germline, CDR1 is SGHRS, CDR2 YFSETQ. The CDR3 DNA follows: TGCGCCAGCAGCCCGGCGGTGGACATAAGCACCGGGGAGCTGTTTTTT. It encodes CASSPAVDISTGELFF.

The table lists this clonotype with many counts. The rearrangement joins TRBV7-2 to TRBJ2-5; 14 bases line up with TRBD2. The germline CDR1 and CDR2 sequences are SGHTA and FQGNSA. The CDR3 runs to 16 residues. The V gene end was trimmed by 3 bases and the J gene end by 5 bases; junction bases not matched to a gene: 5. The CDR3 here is CASSFGTSGGRETQYF. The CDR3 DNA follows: TGTGCCAGCAGCTTTGGGACTAGCGGGGGTAGGGAGACCCAGTACTTC.

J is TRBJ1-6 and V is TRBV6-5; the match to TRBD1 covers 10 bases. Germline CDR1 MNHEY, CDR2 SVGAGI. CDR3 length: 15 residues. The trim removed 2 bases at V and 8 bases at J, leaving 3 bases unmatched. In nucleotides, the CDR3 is TGTGCCAGCAGTTACGAGGGGACAGGGGATTCACCCCTCCACTTT. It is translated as CASSYEGTGDSPLHF.

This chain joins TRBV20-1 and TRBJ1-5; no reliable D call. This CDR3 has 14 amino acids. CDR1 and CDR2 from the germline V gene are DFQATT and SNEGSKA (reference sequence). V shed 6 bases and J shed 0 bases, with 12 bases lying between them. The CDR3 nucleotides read TGCAGTGCAAGTCAGATCTATAGCAATCAGCCCCAGCATTTT. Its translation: CSASQIYSNQPQHF.

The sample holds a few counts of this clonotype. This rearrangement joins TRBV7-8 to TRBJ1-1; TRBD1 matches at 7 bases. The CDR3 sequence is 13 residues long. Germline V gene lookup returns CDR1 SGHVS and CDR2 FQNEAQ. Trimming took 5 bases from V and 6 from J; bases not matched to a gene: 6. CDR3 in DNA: TGTGCCAGCAGCATTACCGGGACAGCTGAAGCTTTCTTT. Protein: CASSITGTAEAFF. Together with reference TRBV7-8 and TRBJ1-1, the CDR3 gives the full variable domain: GAGVSQSPRYKVAKRGQDVALRCDPISGHVSLFWYQQALGQGPEFLTYFQNEAQLDKSGLPSDRFFAERPEGSVSTLKIQRTQQEDSAVYLCASSITGTAEAFFGQGTRLTVV.

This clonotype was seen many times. The CDR3 nucleotides are TGTGCCAGCAGTTACTCCTACAATACGCGGGACAGGGTCAGCACTGAAGCTTTCTTT. Amino acids: CASSYSYNTRDRVSTEAFF. The chain has TRBV6-2 or TRBV6-3 and TRBJ1-1, with 9 bases aligning to TRBD1. The CDR3 covers 19 residues. With V trimmed by 0 bases and J by 4 bases, 15 bases remained unmatched. CDR1 is MNHEY, CDR2 SVGEGT, per germline.

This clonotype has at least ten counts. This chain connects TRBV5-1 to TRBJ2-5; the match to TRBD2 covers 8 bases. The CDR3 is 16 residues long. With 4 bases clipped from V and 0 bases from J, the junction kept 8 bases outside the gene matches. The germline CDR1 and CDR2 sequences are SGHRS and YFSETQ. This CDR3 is CASSRSVAGNQETQYF. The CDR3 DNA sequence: TGCGCCAGCAGCCGGTCGGTAGCGGGGAACCAAGAGACCCAGTACTTC.